The rows below give T cell receptor beta chains drawn from one sample of a study of radiotherapy plus CTLA-4 blockade in lung cancer. Sequencing was performed with immunoSEQ multiplex PCR; in TCRdb, only in-frame clones are kept and a portion is missing. The data show about 59,000 clones, with less than 75% seen just once and about 8% held by the top ten. Material: peripheral blood, obtained from a patient treated with radiotherapy plus ipilimumab. The receptor set was obtained from a human donor with non-small cell lung cancer whose response to radiotherapy plus ipilimumab could not be evaluated. The CDR3 runs from the conserved cysteine through the conserved F or W. Each record gives: D gene, J gene, V gene, clone size, CDR3 DNA, CDR3 protein. A D gene is named only where the DNA matches it firmly. The size of a clone is reported for some rows only, either as once, few or many, or as a class for expanded clones.

d_call: TRBD1; j_call: TRBJ1-2; v_call: TRBV29-1; clone_size: -; cdr3_nt: TGCAGCGTCGGGACAGGGAACAGGGATGGCTACACCTTC; cdr3_aa: CSVGTGNRDGYTF
d_call: -; j_call: TRBJ1-1; v_call: TRBV11-2; clone_size: -; cdr3_nt: TGTGCCAGCAGCTTAAGGATAGTGGCGGGGAACACTGAAGCTTTCTTT; cdr3_aa: CASSLRIVAGNTEAFF
d_call: TRBD2; j_call: TRBJ2-5; v_call: TRBV11-3; clone_size: -; cdr3_nt: TGTGCCAGCAGCCCCCCGGGAGGGGTAGATAGATCGTACTTC; cdr3_aa: CASSPPGGVDRSYF
d_call: -; j_call: TRBJ2-6; v_call: TRBV5-5; clone_size: -; cdr3_nt: TGTGCCAGCAGGGAGGGGGCTGATGGGGCCAACGTCCTGACTTTC; cdr3_aa: CASREGADGANVLTF
d_call: TRBD1; j_call: TRBJ2-7; v_call: TRBV5-6; clone_size: -; cdr3_nt: TGTGCCAGCAGCCCCACCGGGGACAGGGTTAGAGAGCAGTACTTC; cdr3_aa: CASSPTGDRVREQYF
d_call: -; j_call: TRBJ2-6; v_call: TRBV5-6; clone_size: medium-sized; cdr3_nt: TGTGCCAGCAGCCCTTTCTCTGGGGCCAACGTCCTGACTTTC; cdr3_aa: CASSPFSGANVLTF
d_call: -; j_call: TRBJ2-3; v_call: TRBV11-3; clone_size: few; cdr3_nt: TGTGCCAGCAGCACATCATCGGGACTCCTCACTAGCACAGATACGCAGTATTTT; cdr3_aa: CASSTSSGLLTSTDTQYF
d_call: -; j_call: TRBJ2-7; v_call: TRBV5-8; clone_size: -; cdr3_nt: TGTGCCAGCAGCATCGGGGTAGCCTACGAGCAGTACTTC; cdr3_aa: CASSIGVAYEQYF
d_call: -; j_call: TRBJ1-1; v_call: TRBV5-1; clone_size: -; cdr3_nt: TGCGCCAGCAGCCCCCCATTAAGGGGGGGGAACACTGAAGCTTTCTTT; cdr3_aa: CASSPPLRGGNTEAFF
d_call: -; j_call: TRBJ1-5; v_call: TRBV19; clone_size: -; cdr3_nt: TGTGCCAGTAGTCCACACACAGTTAATCAGCCCCAGCATTTT; cdr3_aa: CASSPHTVNQPQHF
d_call: -; j_call: TRBJ1-4; v_call: TRBV6-1; clone_size: -; cdr3_nt: TGTGCCAGCAGTTTGCTAACGCCTAATGAAAAACTGTTTTTT; cdr3_aa: CASSLLTPNEKLFF
d_call: -; j_call: TRBJ2-5; v_call: TRBV4-1; clone_size: once; cdr3_nt: TGCGCCAGCAGCCAAGAACTAAGACGGGACCAGTACTTC; cdr3_aa: CASSQELRRDQYF
d_call: TRBD1; j_call: TRBJ2-2; v_call: TRBV30; clone_size: -; cdr3_nt: TGTGCCTGGAGTCGGGGACAGGGAACCGGGGAGCTGTTTTTT; cdr3_aa: CAWSRGQGTGELFF
d_call: -; j_call: TRBJ2-5; v_call: TRBV7-9; clone_size: -; cdr3_nt: TGTGCCAGCAGCTTTAGCCGTTCTTTGTACCAAGAGACCCAGTACTTC; cdr3_aa: CASSFSRSLYQETQYF
d_call: -; j_call: TRBJ1-1; v_call: TRBV7-3; clone_size: once; cdr3_nt: TGTGCCAGCAGCTTAGAGGGGAACACTGAAGCTTTCTTT; cdr3_aa: CASSLEGNTEAFF
d_call: TRBD1; j_call: TRBJ1-2; v_call: TRBV29-1; clone_size: few; cdr3_nt: TGCAGCGTTCGGGGCTTCGACAGGGCAGGAGGCTACACCTTC; cdr3_aa: CSVRGFDRAGGYTF
d_call: -; j_call: TRBJ2-1; v_call: TRBV7-3; clone_size: once; cdr3_nt: TGTGCCAGCAGCCCATACTCTCTAGCGTCGGGCCGTGAGCAGTTCTTC; cdr3_aa: CASSPYSLASGREQFF
d_call: -; j_call: TRBJ2-6; v_call: TRBV19; clone_size: -; cdr3_nt: TGTGCCAGTAAGGAGGGAGTCGGGGCCAACGTCCTGACTTTC; cdr3_aa: CASKEGVGANVLTF
d_call: -; j_call: TRBJ2-7; v_call: TRBV6-5; clone_size: -; cdr3_nt: TGTGCCAGCAGTGTATCCGGGGTCAACCCCTACGAGCAGTACTTC; cdr3_aa: CASSVSGVNPYEQYF
d_call: -; j_call: TRBJ1-2; v_call: TRBV5-1; clone_size: -; cdr3_nt: TGCGCCAGCAGCTTGACCAACGTCGGACTGTCCTATGGCTACACCTTC; cdr3_aa: CASSLTNVGLSYGYTF
d_call: TRBD1; j_call: TRBJ1-5; v_call: TRBV4-1; clone_size: -; cdr3_nt: TGCGCCAGCAGTCGACAGGGGCATCAGCCCCAGCATTTT; cdr3_aa: CASSRQGHQPQHF
d_call: -; j_call: TRBJ2-1; v_call: TRBV25-1; clone_size: -; cdr3_nt: TGTGCCAGCAGTGAAATAGGGGGCTCCTACAATGAGCAGTTCTTC; cdr3_aa: CASSEIGGSYNEQFF
d_call: TRBD2; j_call: TRBJ2-2; v_call: TRBV2; clone_size: -; cdr3_nt: TGTGCCAGCACGAGCGGGGCGACCACCGGGGAGCTGTTTTTT; cdr3_aa: CASTSGATTGELFF
d_call: -; j_call: TRBJ1-1; v_call: TRBV30; clone_size: -; cdr3_nt: TGTGCCTGGGGACAGTCGAACACTGAAGCTTTCTTT; cdr3_aa: CAWGQSNTEAFF
d_call: -; j_call: TRBJ1-5; v_call: TRBV6-6; clone_size: -; cdr3_nt: TGTGCCAGCAGTCCCCGGACAGAGAGTCAGCCCCAGCATTTT; cdr3_aa: CASSPRTESQPQHF
d_call: TRBD2; j_call: TRBJ2-1; v_call: TRBV11-1; clone_size: -; cdr3_nt: TGTGCCAGCAGCACCCGACTAGCGGGAGGATACAATGAGCAGTTCTTC; cdr3_aa: CASSTRLAGGYNEQFF
d_call: TRBD1; j_call: TRBJ1-1; v_call: TRBV18; clone_size: -; cdr3_nt: TGTGCCAGCTCGCAACAGGGGGGCACTGAAGCTTTCTTT; cdr3_aa: CASSQQGGTEAFF
d_call: -; j_call: TRBJ2-1; v_call: TRBV7-8; clone_size: few; cdr3_nt: TGTGCCAGCAGCCGCTCCGCGACTTCCTACAATGAGCAGTTCTTC; cdr3_aa: CASSRSATSYNEQFF
d_call: TRBD1; j_call: TRBJ1-2; v_call: TRBV5-1; clone_size: few; cdr3_nt: TGCGCCAGCAGCTTGGTAGGCGGACAGGGGAGAAGGAGGGATGATGGCTACACCTTC; cdr3_aa: CASSLVGGQGRRRDDGYTF
d_call: -; j_call: TRBJ2-1; v_call: TRBV5-1; clone_size: -; cdr3_nt: TGCGCCAGCAGCTTGGGGGAACTAGTATGGCCAAACAATGAGCAGTTCTTC; cdr3_aa: CASSLGELVWPNNEQFF
d_call: -; j_call: TRBJ1-2; v_call: TRBV5-1; clone_size: -; cdr3_nt: TGCGCCAGCAGTCGCGACACCAACTATGGCTACACCTTC; cdr3_aa: CASSRDTNYGYTF
d_call: -; j_call: TRBJ2-1; v_call: TRBV11-3; clone_size: -; cdr3_nt: TGTGCCAGCAGCTTTCCCGGGAGCCTCTCCTACAATGAGCAGTTCTTC; cdr3_aa: CASSFPGSLSYNEQFF
d_call: TRBD2; j_call: TRBJ2-3; v_call: TRBV5-1; clone_size: -; cdr3_nt: TGCGCCAGCAGCTTGGGACTAGCGGGGGGGACCACAGATACGCAGTATTTT; cdr3_aa: CASSLGLAGGTTDTQYF
d_call: TRBD1; j_call: TRBJ2-7; v_call: TRBV5-4; clone_size: -; cdr3_nt: TGTGCCAGCAGCTTGGCCCTGGACAGGGGGTCTCGGCAGTACTTC; cdr3_aa: CASSLALDRGSRQYF
d_call: -; j_call: TRBJ2-1; v_call: TRBV4-1; clone_size: -; cdr3_nt: TGCGCCAGCAGCCCTGGCGGAGTCTCCTACAATGAGCAGTTCTTC; cdr3_aa: CASSPGGVSYNEQFF
d_call: -; j_call: TRBJ2-7; v_call: TRBV7-2; clone_size: many; cdr3_nt: TGTGCCAGCAGCTTATGGGGGGACTACGAGCAGTACTTC; cdr3_aa: CASSLWGDYEQYF
d_call: TRBD1; j_call: TRBJ1-2; v_call: TRBV5-4; clone_size: -; cdr3_nt: TGTGCCAGCAGCGGAGACAGGGGGTTCTATGGCTACACCTTC; cdr3_aa: CASSGDRGFYGYTF
d_call: -; j_call: TRBJ1-1; v_call: TRBV7-9; clone_size: few; cdr3_nt: TGTGCCAGCAGCTCCTCAGGGGTTGAAGCTTTCTTT; cdr3_aa: CASSSSGVEAFF
d_call: -; j_call: TRBJ2-7; v_call: TRBV19; clone_size: -; cdr3_nt: TGTGCCAGTAGTATGGTAGTGAACTCCTACGAGCAGTACTTC; cdr3_aa: CASSMVVNSYEQYF
d_call: -; j_call: TRBJ1-1; v_call: TRBV4-3; clone_size: once; cdr3_nt: TGCGCCAGCAGCAACAGACAGGTTCCGAACACTGAAGCGTTCTTT; cdr3_aa: CASSNRQVPNTEAFF
d_call: TRBD1; j_call: TRBJ2-1; v_call: TRBV14; clone_size: once; cdr3_nt: TGTGCCAGCAGCCCCCTAACTCCGACAGGGGTCGGGAATGAGCAGTTCTTC; cdr3_aa: CASSPLTPTGVGNEQFF